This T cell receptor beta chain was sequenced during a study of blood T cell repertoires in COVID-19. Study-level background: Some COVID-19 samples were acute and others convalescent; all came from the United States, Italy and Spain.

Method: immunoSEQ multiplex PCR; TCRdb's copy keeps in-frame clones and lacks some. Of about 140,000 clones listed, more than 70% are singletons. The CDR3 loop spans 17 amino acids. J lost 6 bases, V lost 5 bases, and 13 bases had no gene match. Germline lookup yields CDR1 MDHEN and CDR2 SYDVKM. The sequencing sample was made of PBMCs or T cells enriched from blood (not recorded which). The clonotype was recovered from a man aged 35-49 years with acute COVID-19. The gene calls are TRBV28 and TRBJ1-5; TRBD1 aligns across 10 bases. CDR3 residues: CASSLAWDRGRIQPQHF. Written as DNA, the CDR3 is TGTGCCAGCAGTCTAGCCTGGGACAGGGGACGTATTCAGCCCCAGCATTTT. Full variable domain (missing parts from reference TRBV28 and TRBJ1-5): DVKVTQSSRYLVKRTGEKVFLECVQDMDHENMFWYRQDPGLGLRLIYFSYDVKMKEKGDIPEGYSVSREKKERFSLILESASTNQTSMYLCASSLAWDRGRIQPQHFGDGTRLSIL.